A single sample is the source of the 28 T cell receptor beta chains below, sequenced in a study of T cell responses to AZD1222 COVID-19 vaccine. TCRdb's copy holds only in-frame clones and misses some; the assay was immunoSEQ multiplex PCR. Here the sample spans around 95,000 clones, nearly 95% being singletons. This material consisted of peripheral blood, taken on day 0 of AZD1222 vaccination. These receptors came from an adult in good health.

The rearrangement uses TRBV4-2 and TRBJ1-4, with a weak D call TRBD1 (6 bases). This CDR3 contains 16 residues. The ends were cut back, 1 base at V and 2 bases at J, with 11 bases in the middle. The V gene's germline CDR1 is LGHNA and CDR2 YNFKEQ. The DNA for the CDR3 is TGTGCCAGCAGCCAAGGCCCCCAGGGGACTAATGAAAAACTGTTTTTT. This gives the protein CASSQGPQGTNEKLFF.

The chain joins TRBV20-1 to TRBJ1-1; D is undetermined. CDR3 length equals 14 residues. V shed 3 bases and J shed 9 bases, with 20 bases lying between them. Germline values: CDR1 DFQATT, CDR2 SNEGSKA (reference sequence). The CDR3 DNA reads as TGCAGTGCTAGTAGTGGGAGCCCCTACAGTAAAGCTTTCTTT. Translated, it gives CSASSGSPYSKAFF.

The V call is TRBV6-6, the J call TRBJ2-3; TRBD1 or TRBD2 may be the D gene (5 bases each). Trimming pared 8 bases from V and 0 bases from J, leaving 15 bases between. The germline gives CDR1 MNHNY, CDR2 SVGAGI (reference sequence). The CDR3 spans 15 residues. The CDR3 sequence: CASSGTLSSTDTQYF. DNA for the CDR3: TGTGCCAGCTCCGGGACCCTCTCGAGCACAGATACGCAGTATTTT.

V and J are TRBV9 and TRBJ2-1; a possible D gene is TRBD2 (5 bases). Germline V gene data show CDR1 as SGDLS and CDR2 as YYNGEE. V lost 0 bases and J 0 bases, leaving 7 bases between the germline ends. This CDR3 has 15 amino acids. CDR3 loop: CASSVDGNSYNEQFF. CDR3 in DNA: TGTGCCAGCAGCGTAGACGGGAACTCCTACAATGAGCAGTTCTTC.

This sequence joins TRBV20-1 and TRBJ2-7, with D uncertain. The CDR3 runs to 11 residues. Trimming stripped 8 bases from V and 3 bases from J, with 11 bases between. Germline values: CDR1 DFQATT, CDR2 SNEGSKA (reference sequence). Here the CDR3 reads CSTKTRYEQYF. In DNA, the CDR3 is TGCAGTACTAAGACGCGCTACGAGCAGTACTTC.

V is TRBV7-9 and J is TRBJ1-2; D gene ambiguous. CDR1 is SEHNR, CDR2 FQNEAQ, per germline (reference sequence). The CDR3 length is 14 residues. Deletions cut 4 bases from V and 10 bases from J, with 19 bases between. The CDR3 spells CASSSPFPVKVYTF. CDR3 coding DNA: TGTGCCAGCAGCTCCCCCTTCCCGGTCAAGGTCTACACCTTC. Full variable domain (remainder filled in from reference TRBV7-9 and TRBJ1-2): DTGVSQNPRHKITKRGQNVTFRCDPISEHNRLYWYRQTLGQGPEFLTYFQNEAQLEKSRLLSDRFSAERPKGSFSTLEIQRTEQGDSAMYLCASSSPFPVKVYTFGSGTRLTVV.

With respect to this clone: The junction departs from the called germline gene at one end, perhaps through a read error. This chain links TRBV4-1 with TRBJ2-1, with TRBD2 identical over 7 bases. Looked up from germline, CDR1 is MGHRA and CDR2 is YSYEKL. The CDR3 is made up of 12 amino acids. CDR3 amino acids: CAGSRSGVEQFF. CDR3 in DNA: TGCGCCGGCAGCCGGAGCGGGGTAGAGCAGTTCTTC.

This chain uses TRBV7-9 with TRBJ1-1, with D hard to call. Germline V CDR1 and CDR2: SEHNR, FQNEAQ (reference sequence). Trimming removed 5 bases from V and 1 base from J, with 11 bases in between. The length of the CDR3 is 14 residues. Written as DNA, the CDR3 is TGTGCCAGCAGCCCCCCCCGGAGGAACACTGAAGCTTTCTTT. The encoded protein is CASSPPRRNTEAFF. Based on the CDR3 plus reference TRBV7-9 and TRBJ1-1, the full variable domain is DTGVSQNPRHKITKRGQNVTFRCDPISEHNRLYWYRQTLGQGPEFLTYFQNEAQLEKSRLLSDRFSAERPKGSFSTLEIQRTEQGDSAMYLCASSPPRRNTEAFFGQGTRLTVV.

This chain joins TRBV28 and TRBJ1-5, with 9 nucleotides matching TRBD1. The germline V gene encodes CDR1 MDHEN and CDR2 SYDVKM. V gave up 7 bases and J gave up 4 bases; unmatched junction bases: 5. This CDR3 spans 14 amino acids. The CDR3 nucleotides are TGTGCCAGCACTCTAGGACAGGGGAATCAGCCCCAGCATTTT. This gives the protein CASTLGQGNQPQHF.

V gene TRBV6-5 combines with J gene TRBJ1-4; D not resolved. From germline, CDR1 is MNHEY and CDR2 SVGAGI. The CDR3 loop spans 16 amino acids. The V and J ends lost 0 bases and 7 bases respectively, with 15 bases between them. The CDR3, as DNA: TGTGCCAGCAGTTACTCGAAAGTCATGGGATTTGAAAAACTGTTTTTT. This encodes CASSYSKVMGFEKLFF.

The chain recombines TRBV10-3 with TRBJ1-5; D remains unclear. Germline V gives CDR1 ENHRY, CDR2 SYGVKD. The CDR3 consists of 15 residues. Trimming removed 4 bases at V and 6 bases at J, with 16 bases between. CDR3 region: CAISVSGGSRQPQHF. The CDR3 nucleotides are TGTGCCATCAGTGTCAGCGGTGGGAGCCGTCAGCCCCAGCATTTT.

This clone was detected a few times. This chain connects TRBV2 to TRBJ2-7; TRBD1 agrees at 7 bases. The V gene's germline CDR1 is SNHLY and CDR2 FYNNEI. This CDR3 is 13 amino acids long. The ends lost 4 bases at V and 3 bases at J; junction bases unmatched: 3. The CDR3 loop is CASSGGGGYEQYF. In DNA, the CDR3 is TGTGCCAGCAGTGGAGGGGGCGGCTACGAGCAGTACTTC.

This clone was seen once. The chain recombines TRBV9 with TRBJ2-7; the D gene is possibly TRBD2 (6 bases). The V and J ends lost 0 bases and 9 bases respectively, with 13 bases between them. The CDR3 contains 13 residues. Germline loops: CDR1 SGDLS, CDR2 YYNGEE. The CDR3: CASSVDGGNGQYF. CDR3 coding DNA: TGTGCCAGCAGCGTAGATGGGGGGAACGGGCAGTACTTC.

The chain joins TRBV10-3 to TRBJ1-5; 7 bases line up with TRBD1. J gave up 4 bases and V 10 bases, and 16 bases lay outside the gene matches. Germline CDR1 reads ENHRY; CDR2 reads SYGVKD. This CDR3 is 16 amino acids long. CDR3 sequence: CATQGIQSGSNQPQHF. In DNA, the CDR3 is TGTGCCACACAGGGGATCCAGAGCGGGAGTAATCAGCCCCAGCATTTT.

V and J are TRBV5-6 and TRBJ2-7; the D gene is possibly TRBD2 (5 bases). This CDR3 contains 15 residues. V was pared by 2 bases and J by 4 bases, with 16 bases between. Germline lookup yields CDR1 SGHDT and CDR2 YYEEEE. CDR3 loop: CASSFYQTNLYEQYF. The CDR3 DNA is TGTGCCAGCAGCTTCTACCAGACTAATTTGTACGAGCAGTACTTC.

The chain joins TRBV9 to TRBJ1-6, with unresolved D. The CDR3 has 15 residues. V gave up 4 bases and J gave up 10 bases, with 18 bases separating them. The germline CDR1 and CDR2 sequences are SGDLS and YYNGEE. The chain's CDR3 is CASSPSGTIGSPLHF. CDR3 sequence (DNA): TGTGCCAGCAGCCCCTCCGGAACTATTGGGTCACCCCTCCACTTT.

The gene calls are TRBV5-1 and TRBJ2-5; TRBD2 aligns across 8 bases. The germline CDR1 and CDR2 sequences are SGHRS and YFSETQ. With V trimmed by 0 bases and J by 3 bases, 4 bases remained unmatched. This CDR3 has 15 residues. CDR3 sequence reads: CASSLGTSGKETQYF. CDR3 bases: TGCGCCAGCAGCTTGGGTACTAGCGGTAAAGAGACCCAGTACTTC.

The DNA of the CDR3 is TGTGCCAGCAGTTTTAGGACAGCCTTTAACTATGGCTACACCTTC. This encodes CASSFRTAFNYGYTF. The V call is TRBV28, the J call TRBJ1-2, with a tentative D call TRBD1 (6 bases). The V end lost 3 bases, the J end lost 1 base, and 12 bases lay between the germline ends. This CDR3 is built from 15 residues. Germline assignment: CDR1 MDHEN and CDR2 SYDVKM.

The gene calls are TRBV2 and TRBJ1-1; D is uncertain. The CDR3 covers 14 residues. Germline CDR1 is SNHLY and CDR2 is FYNNEI. The V end lost 6 bases, the J end lost 3 bases, and 14 bases lay between the germline ends. CDR3 in amino acids: CASSPEGEYTEAFF. The DNA for the CDR3 is TGTGCCAGCAGCCCCGAGGGAGAGTACACTGAAGCTTTCTTT.

The chain couples TRBV5-1 to TRBJ2-7, with TRBD2 identical over 13 bases. Looked up from germline, CDR1 is SGHRS and CDR2 is YFSETQ. The CDR3 is made up of 14 amino acids. The V segment lost 4 bases and the J segment 4 bases; nucleotides outside the gene matches: 2. CDR3 DNA sequence: TGCGCCAGCAGCCAGGGACTAGCGGGATACGAGCAGTACTTC. Its protein product is CASSQGLAGYEQYF. Based on the CDR3 plus reference TRBV5-1 and TRBJ2-7, the full variable domain is KAGVTQTPRYLIKTRGQQVTLSCSPISGHRSVSWYQQTPGQGLQFLFEYFSETQRNKGNFPGRFSGRQFSNSRSEMNVSTLELGDSALYLCASSQGLAGYEQYFGPGTRLTVT.

This chain connects TRBV28 to TRBJ1-2; D is perhaps TRBD1 (6 bases). This CDR3 is 15 amino acids long. Germline V gene sequence: CDR1 MDHEN, CDR2 SYDVKM. Trimming cost V 4 bases and J 4 bases, with 16 bases left between them. In DNA, the CDR3 is TGTGCCAGCAGTTCAGACCCGGACAGCTTCTATGGCTACACCTTC. Its translation is CASSSDPDSFYGYTF.

The gene calls are TRBV11-2 and TRBJ1-1, with no clear D. Trimming shortened V by 8 bases and J by 0 bases, and 4 bases separated the two germline ends. Germline V lookup: CDR1 SGHAT, CDR2 FQNNGV. This CDR3 comprises 11 residues. The CDR3 sequence: CASELNTEAFF. The CDR3 DNA reads as TGTGCCAGCGAGCTGAACACTGAAGCTTTCTTT.

This clone was recorded a few times. V usage is TRBV18 and J usage is TRBJ2-7; maybe TRBD1 (6 bases). Germline values: CDR1 KGHSH, CDR2 LQKENI. V was clipped by 3 bases and J by 3 bases, with 9 bases between them. This CDR3 is built from 13 residues. In DNA form, the CDR3 reads TGTGCCAGCTCACCCTCGGACAGCTACGAGCAGTACTTC. Translation gives CASSPSDSYEQYF. The complete variable domain, with remaining parts taken from reference TRBV18 and TRBJ2-7, reads NAGVMQNPRHLVRRRGQEARLRCSPMKGHSHVYWYRQLPEEGLKFMVYLQKENIIDESGMPKERFSAEFPKEGPSILRIQQVVRGDSAAYFCASSPSDSYEQYFGPGTRLTVT.

This chain uses TRBV10-1 with TRBJ2-3; D uncertain. Trimming cost V 3 bases and J 3 bases, with 13 bases left between them. CDR1 is WNHNN, CDR2 SYGVQD, per germline (reference sequence). The CDR3 is made up of 15 amino acids. The CDR3 DNA reads TGCGCCAGCAGTGATCGGGCGAGGTGGACAGATACGCAGTATTTT. It specifies CASSDRARWTDTQYF.

The chain combines TRBV28 with TRBJ2-1, with D hard to call. Trimming took 2 bases from V and 3 from J, leaving 11 bases between them. CDR3 size: 15 residues. Looked up from germline, CDR1 is MDHEN and CDR2 is SYDVKM. The CDR3, as DNA: TGTGCCAGCAGTTTAAGGTCGACTGACTACAATGAGCAGTTCTTC. Protein product: CASSLRSTDYNEQFF.

V is TRBV30 and J is TRBJ1-3; possibly TRBD1 for D (5 bases). The CDR3 consists of 14 residues. Trimming pared 0 bases from V and 7 bases from J, leaving 13 bases between. CDR1 is GTSNPN and CDR2 is SVGIG in the germline V gene (reference sequence). CDR3 bases: TGTGCCTGGAGTGTACTCACGGGGGGGAACACCATATATTTT. Translating gives CAWSVLTGGNTIYF. Combining the CDR3 with reference TRBV30 and TRBJ1-3 gives the whole variable domain SQTIHQWPATLVQPVGSPLSLECTVEGTSNPNLYWYRQAAGRGLQLLFYSVGIGQISSEVPQNLSASRPQDRQFILSSKKLLLSDSGFYLCAWSVLTGGNTIYFGEGSWLTVV.

This chain joins TRBV2 and TRBJ2-3; 10 bases are a match to TRBD1. J gave up 5 bases and V 4 bases, and 21 bases lay outside the gene matches. The CDR3 runs 20 residues. The germline V gene encodes CDR1 SNHLY and CDR2 FYNNEI. CDR3 nucleotides: TGTGCCAGCAGTGTAGGTCCCGGTAAACCGTTTCGGGACAGGGGAGATACGCAGTATTTT. It codes for CASSVGPGKPFRDRGDTQYF.

The chain has TRBV12-3 or TRBV12-4 and TRBJ1-1, with D possibly being TRBD1 (6 bases). The CDR3 covers 12 residues. V was cut by 7 bases and J by 4 bases, with 10 bases left in between. The chain's CDR3 is CASKTGSTEAFF. Here the CDR3 DNA reads TGTGCCAGCAAAACAGGGAGCACTGAAGCTTTCTTT.